This entry features one TCR beta chain sequence. Clones were sequenced by immunoSEQ multiplex PCR, and TCRdb holds only the in-frame ones, with some missing. The data show around 89,000 clones, approximately 90% seen once. These data come from a study of T cell responses to AZD1222 COVID-19 vaccine. This clonotype originated in an adult in good health. This sample comprised peripheral blood, obtained on day 0 of AZD1222 vaccination.

The CDR3 is CASSLGLGANTGELFF. In DNA, the CDR3 is TGTGCCAGCAGCTTAGGTCTGGGGGCGAACACCGGGGAGCTGTTTTTT. This sequence joins TRBV7-6 and TRBJ2-2, with D perhaps TRBD1 or TRBD2 (5 bases each). CDR1 and CDR2 (germline): SGHVS, FNYEAQ. The CDR3 extends over 16 amino acids. V shed 1 base and J shed 0 bases, with 9 bases lying between them.